There are many counts of the clone carrying this TCR beta chain. The antigen remains unidentified. Genomic DNA templated the TCR beta VDJ and CDR3 profiling. TCRdb used MiXCR to reprocess the reads, holding one entry per CDR3 protein. The table includes about 220,000 distinct CDR3 sequences, roughly 33% detected once. The sample comes from a study of CD8+CD57+ T cells in acquired aplastic anemia. Study-wide context: The average for DNA from sorted CD4+ and CD8+ cells was 3 to 3.5 ug. For CD4+ cells, healthy donors had an average of approximately 9.8 million reads. Overall study findings and caveats: With respect to CD8+ Simpson's diversity, patients and controls did not differ significantly. Common to patients and controls were roughly 30 CD8+ CDR3 sequences.

J was trimmed by 5 bases and V by 5 bases; bases with no gene match: 8. Germline V gene sequence: CDR1 ENHRY, CDR2 SYGVKD. The CDR3 has 17 amino acids. V gene TRBV10-3 combines with J gene TRBJ2-1; 14 positions match TRBD2. This TCR was recovered from a human donor in good health, serving as a control. Sequencing input: sorted CD4+, CD8+, or CD8+CD57+ T cells (not recorded which) from PBMCs. The CDR3 spells CAISTRTSGGSNNEQFF. DNA of the CDR3: TGTGCCATCAGTACAAGGACTAGCGGGGGGTCGAACAATGAGCAGTTCTTC.